This T cell receptor beta chain was identified in a study of blood T cell repertoires in COVID-19. Across the study: Samples of COVID-19 (acute and convalescent) were obtained from the United States, Italy and Spain. Sources were T cells, B-cell-depleted T cells, or PBMCs; the material itself was cDNA or gDNA.

The V gene's germline CDR1 is SGHNT and CDR2 YENEEA. V lost 5 bases and J lost 4, with 14 bases in between. This CDR3 region has 14 residues. As processed by the authors: Amplification of reference gene primers was used by the study to estimate nucleated cell counts. Sequencing used immunoSEQ multiplex PCR; TCRdb keeps in-frame clones, though not all of them. That table supplies the V and J calls and clone size; D and trimming were determined from the DNA. The sample records fewer than 250,000 clones, about four fifths being singletons. This receptor was taken from a woman in her thirties or forties with active or convalescent COVID-19. The chain recombines TRBV11-3 with TRBJ1-2; no clear D. The sample comprised peripheral blood. The CDR3 DNA reads as TGTGCCAGCAGCCTGGCGGGGAACCTCTATGGCTACACCTTC. Protein: CASSLAGNLYGYTF.